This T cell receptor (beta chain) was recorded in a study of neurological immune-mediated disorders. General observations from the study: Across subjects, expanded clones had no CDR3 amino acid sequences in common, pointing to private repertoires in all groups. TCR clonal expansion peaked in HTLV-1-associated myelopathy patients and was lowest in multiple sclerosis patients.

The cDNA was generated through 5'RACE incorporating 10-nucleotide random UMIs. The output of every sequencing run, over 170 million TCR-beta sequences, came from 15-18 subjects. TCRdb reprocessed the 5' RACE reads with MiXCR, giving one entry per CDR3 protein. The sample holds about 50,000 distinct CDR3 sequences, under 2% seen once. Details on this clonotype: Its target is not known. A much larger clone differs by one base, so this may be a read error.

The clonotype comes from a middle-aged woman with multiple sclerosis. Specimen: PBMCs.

CDR3 loop: CASGTGTTANQPQYF. The DNA for the CDR3 is TGTGCCAGCGGAACAGGGACAACGGCAAATCAGCCCCAGTATTTT. The rearrangement links TRBV6-2 or TRBV6-3 to TRBJ1-5, with D possibly being TRBD1 (6 bases). The better agreement between TRBJ2-3 and the DNA end casts doubt on the J call. CDR1 and CDR2 (germline): MNHEY, SVGEGT. The CDR3 spans 15 residues.